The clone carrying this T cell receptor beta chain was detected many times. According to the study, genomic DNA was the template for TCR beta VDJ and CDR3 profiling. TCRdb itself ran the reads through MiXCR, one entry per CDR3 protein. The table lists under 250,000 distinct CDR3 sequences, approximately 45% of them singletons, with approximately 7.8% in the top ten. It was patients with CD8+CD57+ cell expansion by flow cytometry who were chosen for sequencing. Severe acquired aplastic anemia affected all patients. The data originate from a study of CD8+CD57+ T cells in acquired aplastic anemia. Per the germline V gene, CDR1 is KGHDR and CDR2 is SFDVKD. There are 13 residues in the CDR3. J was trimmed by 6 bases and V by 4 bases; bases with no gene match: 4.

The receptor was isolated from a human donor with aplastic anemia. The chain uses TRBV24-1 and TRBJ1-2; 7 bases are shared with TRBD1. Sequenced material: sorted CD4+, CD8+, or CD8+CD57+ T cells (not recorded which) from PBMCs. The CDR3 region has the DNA TGTGCCACCAGTGACCATGACAGGGATGGCTACACCTTC. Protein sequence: CATSDHDRDGYTF.